This T cell receptor (beta chain) was sequenced in a study of cytomegalovirus exposure and HLA in healthy donors. General study results and limits: Specificity of a few CMV-associated chains for CMV antigens was verified in vitro. Rarity characterized most TCR sequences, yet some public TCRs appeared in many donors.

Researchers ran the PCR with 60 Vbeta and 13 Jbeta primers. Profiling relied on immunoSEQ multiplex PCR, and the TCRdb table lists in-frame clones only, not all of them. The sample lists 150,000 to 180,000 clones; about 80% were seen once. Trimming took off 8 bases at V and 5 bases at J, with 10 bases between the two ends. This CDR3 is 12 amino acids long. The germline V gene encodes CDR1 LNHDA and CDR2 SQIVND (reference sequence). About this clone itself: Its antigen is not known.

Sequenced material: PBMCs. The sequence derives from a woman in her forties in good health and CMV-seronegative. The J gene is TRBJ2-1, the V gene TRBV19; D is unresolved. DNA for the CDR3: TGTGCCAGTGCTAGGCGGAACAATGAGCAGTTCTTC. Protein sequence: CASARRNNEQFF.